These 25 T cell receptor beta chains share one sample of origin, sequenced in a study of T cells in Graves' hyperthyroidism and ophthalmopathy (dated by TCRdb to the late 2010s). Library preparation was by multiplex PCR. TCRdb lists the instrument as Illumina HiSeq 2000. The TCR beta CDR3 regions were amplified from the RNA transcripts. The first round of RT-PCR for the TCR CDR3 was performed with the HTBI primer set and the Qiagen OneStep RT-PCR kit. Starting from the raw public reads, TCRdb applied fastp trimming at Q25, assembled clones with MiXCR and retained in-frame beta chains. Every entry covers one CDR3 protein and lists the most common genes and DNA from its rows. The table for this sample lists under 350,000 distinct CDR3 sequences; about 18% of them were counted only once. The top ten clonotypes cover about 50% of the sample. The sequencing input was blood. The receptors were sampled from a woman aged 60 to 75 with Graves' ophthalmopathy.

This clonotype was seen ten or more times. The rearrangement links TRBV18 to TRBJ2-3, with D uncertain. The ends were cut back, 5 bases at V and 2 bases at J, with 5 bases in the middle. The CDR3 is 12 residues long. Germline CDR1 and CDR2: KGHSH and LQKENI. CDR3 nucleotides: TGTGCCAGCTCAGAAAACACAGATACGCAGTATTTT. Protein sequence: CASSENTDTQYF.

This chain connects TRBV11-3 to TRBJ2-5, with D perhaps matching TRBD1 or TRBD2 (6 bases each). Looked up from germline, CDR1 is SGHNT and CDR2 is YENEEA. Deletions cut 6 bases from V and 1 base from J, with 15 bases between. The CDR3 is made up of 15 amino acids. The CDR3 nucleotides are TGTGCCAGCAGTCGAGGGGGGCGGACCCAAGAGACCCAGTACTTC. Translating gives CASSRGGRTQETQYF.

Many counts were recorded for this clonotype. CDR3 loop: CASSSPGSSWGYTF. Here the CDR3 DNA reads TGTGCCAGCAGTTCCCCCGGGAGCAGCTGGGGCTACACCTTC. The chain is built from TRBV28 and TRBJ1-2, with D unclear. With 4 bases removed from V and 8 bases from J, the gap between germline ends came to 17 bases. Germline CDR1 reads MDHEN; CDR2 reads SYDVKM. This CDR3 has 14 amino acids.

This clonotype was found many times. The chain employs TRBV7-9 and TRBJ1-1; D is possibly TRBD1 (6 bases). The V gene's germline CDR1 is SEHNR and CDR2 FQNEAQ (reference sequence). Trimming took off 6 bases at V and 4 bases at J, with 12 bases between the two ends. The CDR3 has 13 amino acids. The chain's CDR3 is CASSPEGGTEAFF. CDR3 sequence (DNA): TGTGCCAGCAGTCCGGAGGGGGGCACTGAAGCTTTCTTT.

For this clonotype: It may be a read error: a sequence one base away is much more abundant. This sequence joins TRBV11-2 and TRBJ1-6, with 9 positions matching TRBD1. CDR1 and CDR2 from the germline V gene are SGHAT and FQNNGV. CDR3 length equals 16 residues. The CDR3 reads CAGSLETGGARSPLHF. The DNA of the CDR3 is TGTGCCGGCAGCTTAGAGACAGGGGGAGCTAGGTCGCCCCTCCACTTT.

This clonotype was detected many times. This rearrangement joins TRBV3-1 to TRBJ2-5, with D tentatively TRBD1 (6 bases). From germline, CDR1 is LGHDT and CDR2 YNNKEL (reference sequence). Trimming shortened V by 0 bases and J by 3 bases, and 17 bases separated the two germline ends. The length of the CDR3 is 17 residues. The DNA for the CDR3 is TGTGCCAGCAGCCAAGATCCAGGGCAAGGGGGAAAAGAGACCCAGTACTTC. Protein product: CASSQDPGQGGKETQYF.

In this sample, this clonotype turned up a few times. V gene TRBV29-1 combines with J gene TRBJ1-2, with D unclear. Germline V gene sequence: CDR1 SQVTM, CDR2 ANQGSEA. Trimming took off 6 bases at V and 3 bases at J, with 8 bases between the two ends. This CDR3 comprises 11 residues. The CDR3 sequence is CSVNAHYGYTF. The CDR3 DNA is TGCAGCGTGAACGCTCACTATGGCTACACCTTC.

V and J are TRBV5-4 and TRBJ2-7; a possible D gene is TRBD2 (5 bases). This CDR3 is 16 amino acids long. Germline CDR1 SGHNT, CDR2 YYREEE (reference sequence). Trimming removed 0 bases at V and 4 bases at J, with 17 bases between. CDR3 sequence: CASSLGVRGLFYEQYF. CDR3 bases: TGTGCCAGCAGCTTGGGAGTCCGGGGTTTGTTTTACGAGCAGTACTTC. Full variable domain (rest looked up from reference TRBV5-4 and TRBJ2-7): ETGVTQSPTHLIKTRGQQVTLRCSSQSGHNTVSWYQQALGQGPQFIFQYYREEENGRGNFPPRFSGLQFPNYSSELNVNALELDDSALYLCASSLGVRGLFYEQYFGPGTRLTVT.

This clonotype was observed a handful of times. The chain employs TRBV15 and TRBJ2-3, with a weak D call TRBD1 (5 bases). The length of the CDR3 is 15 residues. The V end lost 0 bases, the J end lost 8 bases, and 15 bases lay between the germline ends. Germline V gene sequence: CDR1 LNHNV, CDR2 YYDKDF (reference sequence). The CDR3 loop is CATSRDPAGMATQYF. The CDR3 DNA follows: TGTGCCACCAGCAGAGATCCCGCAGGGATGGCTACGCAGTATTTT.

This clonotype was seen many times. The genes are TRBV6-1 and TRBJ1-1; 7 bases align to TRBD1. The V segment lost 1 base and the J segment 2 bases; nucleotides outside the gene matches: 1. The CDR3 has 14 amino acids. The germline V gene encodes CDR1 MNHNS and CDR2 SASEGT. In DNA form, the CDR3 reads TGTGCCAGCAGTGAAGGGACAGGTAACACTGAAGCTTTCTTT. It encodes CASSEGTGNTEAFF.

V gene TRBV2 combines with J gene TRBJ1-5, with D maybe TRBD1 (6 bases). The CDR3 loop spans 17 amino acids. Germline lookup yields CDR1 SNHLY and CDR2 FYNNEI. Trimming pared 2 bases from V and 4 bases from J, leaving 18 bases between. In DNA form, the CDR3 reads TGTGCCAGCAGTGAAACTATCGGCAGGGGAAAGAATCAGCCCCAGCATTTT. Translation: CASSETIGRGKNQPQHF.

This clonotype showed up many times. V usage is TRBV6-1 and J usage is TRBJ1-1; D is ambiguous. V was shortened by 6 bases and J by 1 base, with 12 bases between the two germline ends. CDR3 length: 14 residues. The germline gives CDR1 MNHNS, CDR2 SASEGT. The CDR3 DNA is TGTGCCAGCAGAGACGATACAGCGAACACTGAAGCTTTCTTT. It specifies CASRDDTANTEAFF.

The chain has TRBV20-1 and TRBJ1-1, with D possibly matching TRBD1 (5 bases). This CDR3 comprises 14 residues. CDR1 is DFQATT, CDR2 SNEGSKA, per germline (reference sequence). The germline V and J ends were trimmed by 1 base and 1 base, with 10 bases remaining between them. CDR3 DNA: TGCAGTGCTAGAGTTGGGGGGGGGAACACTGAAGCTTTCTTT. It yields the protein CSARVGGGNTEAFF.

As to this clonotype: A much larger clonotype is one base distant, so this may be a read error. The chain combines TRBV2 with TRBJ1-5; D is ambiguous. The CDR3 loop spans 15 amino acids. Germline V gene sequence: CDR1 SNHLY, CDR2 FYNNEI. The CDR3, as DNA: TGTGCCAGCGGTGAAAGGGCTTATAGCAATCAGCCCCAGCATTTT. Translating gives CASGERAYSNQPQHF.

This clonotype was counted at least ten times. CDR3 in amino acids: CASSSHPTGTLNTEAFF. In DNA, the CDR3 is TGCGCCAGCAGCTCCCACCCAACCGGGACGCTGAACACTGAAGCTTTCTTT. The chain employs TRBV5-1 and TRBJ1-1; possible D gene TRBD1, 5 bases. CDR1 and CDR2 (germline): SGHRS, YFSETQ. This CDR3 has 17 residues. The germline V and J ends were trimmed by 3 bases and 0 bases, with 18 bases remaining between them.

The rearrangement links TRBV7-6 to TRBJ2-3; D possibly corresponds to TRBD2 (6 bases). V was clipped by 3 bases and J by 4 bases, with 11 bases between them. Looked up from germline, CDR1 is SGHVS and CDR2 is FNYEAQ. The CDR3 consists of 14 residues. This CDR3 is CASSFGTGADTQYF. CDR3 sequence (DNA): TGTGCCAGCAGCTTTGGGACTGGGGCAGATACGCAGTATTTT.

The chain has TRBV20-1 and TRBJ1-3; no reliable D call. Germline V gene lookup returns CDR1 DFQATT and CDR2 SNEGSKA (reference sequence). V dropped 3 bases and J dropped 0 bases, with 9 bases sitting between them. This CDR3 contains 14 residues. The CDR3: CSARKANSGNTIYF. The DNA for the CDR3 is TGCAGTGCTAGGAAAGCCAACTCTGGAAACACCATATATTTT.

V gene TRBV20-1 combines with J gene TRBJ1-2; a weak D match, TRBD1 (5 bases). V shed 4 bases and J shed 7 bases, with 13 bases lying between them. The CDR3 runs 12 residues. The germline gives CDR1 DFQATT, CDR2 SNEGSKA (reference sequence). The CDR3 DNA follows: TGCAGTGCTATCCGGGGCATCGGTGGCTACACCTTC. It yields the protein CSAIRGIGGYTF.

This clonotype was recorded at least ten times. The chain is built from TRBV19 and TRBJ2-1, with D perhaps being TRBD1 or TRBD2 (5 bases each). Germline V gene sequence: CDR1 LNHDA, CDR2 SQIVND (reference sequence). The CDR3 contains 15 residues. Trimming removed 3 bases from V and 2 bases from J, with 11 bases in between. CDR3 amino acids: CASSIWGSPYNEQFF. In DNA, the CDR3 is TGTGCCAGTAGTATTTGGGGGTCCCCCTACAATGAGCAGTTCTTC.

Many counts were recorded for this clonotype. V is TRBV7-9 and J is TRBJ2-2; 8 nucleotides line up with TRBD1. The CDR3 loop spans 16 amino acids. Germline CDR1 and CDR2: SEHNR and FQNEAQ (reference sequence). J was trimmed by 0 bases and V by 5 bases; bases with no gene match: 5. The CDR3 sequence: CASSPRTGSNTGELFF. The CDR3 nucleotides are TGTGCCAGCAGCCCTAGGACAGGGTCGAACACCGGGGAGCTGTTTTTT.

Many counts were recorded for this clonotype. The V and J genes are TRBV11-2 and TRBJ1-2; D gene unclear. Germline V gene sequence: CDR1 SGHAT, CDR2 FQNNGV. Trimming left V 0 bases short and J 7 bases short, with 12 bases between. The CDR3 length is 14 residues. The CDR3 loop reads CASSLDDTAGGYTF. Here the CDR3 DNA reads TGTGCCAGCAGCTTAGATGACACGGCTGGTGGCTACACCTTC.

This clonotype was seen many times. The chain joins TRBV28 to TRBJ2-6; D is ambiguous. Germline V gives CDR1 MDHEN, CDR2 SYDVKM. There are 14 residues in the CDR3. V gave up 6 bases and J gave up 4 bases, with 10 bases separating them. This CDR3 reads CASSWVSGANVLTF. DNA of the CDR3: TGTGCCAGCAGCTGGGTGAGCGGGGCCAACGTCCTGACTTTC.

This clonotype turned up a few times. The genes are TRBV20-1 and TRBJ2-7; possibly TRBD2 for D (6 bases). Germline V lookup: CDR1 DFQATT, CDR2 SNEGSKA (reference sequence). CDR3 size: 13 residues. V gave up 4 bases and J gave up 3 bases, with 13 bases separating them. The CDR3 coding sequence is TGCAGTGCTAAGGTTAGCGGATTCTACGAGCAGTACTTC. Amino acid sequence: CSAKVSGFYEQYF.

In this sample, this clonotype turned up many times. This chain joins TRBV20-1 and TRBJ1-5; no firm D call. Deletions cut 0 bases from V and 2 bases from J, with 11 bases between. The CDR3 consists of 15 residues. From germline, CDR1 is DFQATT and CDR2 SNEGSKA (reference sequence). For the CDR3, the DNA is TGCAGTGCTAGAGATTACGACGGCCGCAATCAGCCCCAGCATTTT. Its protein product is CSARDYDGRNQPQHF.

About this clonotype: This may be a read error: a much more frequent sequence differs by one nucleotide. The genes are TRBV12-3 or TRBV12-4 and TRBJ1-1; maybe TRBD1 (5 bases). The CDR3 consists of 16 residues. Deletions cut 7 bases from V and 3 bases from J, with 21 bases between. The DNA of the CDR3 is TGTGCCAGCAACTTGGACTATTTCGGGGGATACACTGAAGCTTTCTTT. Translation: CASNLDYFGGYTEAFF.